In its sample, the clone carrying this TCR beta chain was seen a few times. As yet, its antigen is unknown. The sample comes from a study of identical twins. TCRdb re-analysed the 5' RACE reads in MiXCR, keeping a single row per CDR3 protein. Of about 470,000 distinct CDR3 sequences in the sample, about 24% were seen once. Study outcomes and limitations: Conclusions were drawn cross-sectionally by statistical analysis, without following the same donors.

Trimming shortened V by 5 bases and J by 7 bases, and 9 bases separated the two germline ends. Germline CDR1 reads MDHEN; CDR2 reads SYDVKM. The CDR3 covers 11 residues. These same records also appear under a second study, on T cells expressing NK-cell markers. That source reports: The TCR beta repertoires originated in sorted CD3+CD56+NKG2C+, CD3+CD56+NKG2C- and CD3+CD56-NKG2C+ T cells.

The sequenced sample consisted of CD4+ T cells sorted from blood. The chain has TRBV28 and TRBJ2-7; D remains ambiguous. This TCR was sampled from a woman between 18 and 30 years old in good health. Written as DNA, the CDR3 is TGTGCCAGCAGTCCCCCTGGAGAGCAGTACTTC. It codes for CASSPPGEQYF.